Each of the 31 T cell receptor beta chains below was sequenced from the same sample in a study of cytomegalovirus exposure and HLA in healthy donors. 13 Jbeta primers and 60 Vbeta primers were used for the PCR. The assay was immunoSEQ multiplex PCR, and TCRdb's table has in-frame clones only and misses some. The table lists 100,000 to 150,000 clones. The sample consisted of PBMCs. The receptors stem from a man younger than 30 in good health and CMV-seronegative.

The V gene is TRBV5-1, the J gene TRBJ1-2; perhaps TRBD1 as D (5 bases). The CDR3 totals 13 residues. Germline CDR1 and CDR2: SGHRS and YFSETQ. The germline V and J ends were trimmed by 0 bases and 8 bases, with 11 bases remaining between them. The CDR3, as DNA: TGCGCCAGCAGCTTGGACAGGTTAGGGGGCTACACCTTC. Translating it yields CASSLDRLGGYTF.

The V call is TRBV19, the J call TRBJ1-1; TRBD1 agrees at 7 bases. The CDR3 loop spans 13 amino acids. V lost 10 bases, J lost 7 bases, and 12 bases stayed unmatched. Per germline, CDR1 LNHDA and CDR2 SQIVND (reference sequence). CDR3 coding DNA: TGTGCCACCCGACAGGGAGGACTTTTTGAAGCTTTCTTT. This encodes CATRQGGLFEAFF.

CDR3 in DNA: TGTGCCAGCTCCTGGGGGGAAGAGTCCTACAATGAGCAGTTCTTC. Translating gives CASSWGEESYNEQFF. The chain uses TRBV28 and TRBJ2-1; D possibly corresponds to TRBD2 (6 bases). V lost 8 bases and J 1 base, leaving 15 bases between the germline ends. This CDR3 has 15 amino acids. The germline V gene encodes CDR1 MDHEN and CDR2 SYDVKM.

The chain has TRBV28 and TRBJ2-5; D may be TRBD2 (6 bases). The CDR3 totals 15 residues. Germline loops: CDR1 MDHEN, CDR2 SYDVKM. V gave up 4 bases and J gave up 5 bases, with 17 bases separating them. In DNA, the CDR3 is TGTGCCAGCAGTTCCCCTAGCGCCCCCCGGGAGACCCAGTACTTC. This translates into CASSSPSAPRETQYF.

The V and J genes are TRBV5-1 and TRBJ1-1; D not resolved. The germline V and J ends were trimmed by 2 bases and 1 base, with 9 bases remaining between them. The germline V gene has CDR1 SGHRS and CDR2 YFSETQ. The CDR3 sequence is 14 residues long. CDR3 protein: CASSLQLANTEAFF. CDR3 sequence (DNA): TGCGCCAGCAGCTTACAGCTCGCGAACACTGAAGCTTTCTTT.

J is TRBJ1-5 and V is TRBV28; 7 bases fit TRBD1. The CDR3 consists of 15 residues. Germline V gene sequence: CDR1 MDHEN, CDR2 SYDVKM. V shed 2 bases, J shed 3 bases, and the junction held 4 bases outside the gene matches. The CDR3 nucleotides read TGTGCCAGCAGTTTAGTGGGACAGCACAATCAGCCCCAGCATTTT. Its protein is CASSLVGQHNQPQHF. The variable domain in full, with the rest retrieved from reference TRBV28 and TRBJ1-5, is DVKVTQSSRYLVKRTGEKVFLECVQDMDHENMFWYRQDPGLGLRLIYFSYDVKMKEKGDIPEGYSVSREKKERFSLILESASTNQTSMYLCASSLVGQHNQPQHFGDGTRLSIL.

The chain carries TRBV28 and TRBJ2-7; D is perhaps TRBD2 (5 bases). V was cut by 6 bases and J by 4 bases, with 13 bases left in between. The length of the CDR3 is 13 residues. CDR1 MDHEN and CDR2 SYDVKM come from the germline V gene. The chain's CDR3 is CASRSTGIYEQYF. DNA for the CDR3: TGTGCCAGCAGGTCCACGGGGATTTACGAGCAGTACTTC.

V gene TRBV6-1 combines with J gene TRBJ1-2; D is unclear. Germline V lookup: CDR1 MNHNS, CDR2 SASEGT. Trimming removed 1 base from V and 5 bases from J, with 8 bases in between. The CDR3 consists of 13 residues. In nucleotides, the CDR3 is TGTGCCAGCAGTGAAGGAAGAGGGTATGGCTACACCTTC. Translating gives CASSEGRGYGYTF.

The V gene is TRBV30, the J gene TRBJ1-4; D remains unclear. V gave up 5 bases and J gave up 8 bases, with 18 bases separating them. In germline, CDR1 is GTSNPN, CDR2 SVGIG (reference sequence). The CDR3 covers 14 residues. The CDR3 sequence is CAWGFSGRSEKLFF. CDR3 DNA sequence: TGTGCCTGGGGTTTCTCGGGAAGGTCAGAAAAACTGTTTTTT.

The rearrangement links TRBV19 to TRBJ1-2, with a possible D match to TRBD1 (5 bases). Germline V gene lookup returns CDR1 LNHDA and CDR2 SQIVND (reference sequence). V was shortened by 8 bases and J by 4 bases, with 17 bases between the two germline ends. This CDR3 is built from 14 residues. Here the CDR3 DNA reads TGTGCCAGTTCAGTTGCAGGGATCGGCTATGGCTACACCTTC. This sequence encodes CASSVAGIGYGYTF.

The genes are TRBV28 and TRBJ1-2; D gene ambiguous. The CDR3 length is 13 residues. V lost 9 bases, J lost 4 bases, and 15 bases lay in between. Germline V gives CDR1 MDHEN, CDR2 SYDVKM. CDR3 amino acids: CASRKAGVYGYTF. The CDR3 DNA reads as TGTGCCAGTCGAAAGGCCGGGGTCTATGGCTACACCTTC.

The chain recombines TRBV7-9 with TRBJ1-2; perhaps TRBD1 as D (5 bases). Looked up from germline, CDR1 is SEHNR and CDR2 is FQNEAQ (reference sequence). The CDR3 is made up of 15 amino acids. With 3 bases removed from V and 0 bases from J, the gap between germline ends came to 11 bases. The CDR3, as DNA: TGTGCCAGCAGCTTTGGCAGGGCAGCTAACTATGGCTACACCTTC. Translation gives CASSFGRAANYGYTF.

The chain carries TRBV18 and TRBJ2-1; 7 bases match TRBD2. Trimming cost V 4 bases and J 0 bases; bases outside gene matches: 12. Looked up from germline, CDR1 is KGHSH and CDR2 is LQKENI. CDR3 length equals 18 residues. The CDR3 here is CASSLSPPSGSSYNEQFF. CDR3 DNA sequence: TGTGCCAGCTCACTCTCACCTCCTAGCGGCAGCTCCTACAATGAGCAGTTCTTC.

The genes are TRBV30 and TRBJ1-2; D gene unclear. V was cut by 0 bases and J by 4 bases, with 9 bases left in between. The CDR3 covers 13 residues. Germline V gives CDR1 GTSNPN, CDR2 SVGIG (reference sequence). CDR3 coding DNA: TGTGCCTGGAGTGTATTGGGAGGCTATGGCTACACCTTC. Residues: CAWSVLGGYGYTF. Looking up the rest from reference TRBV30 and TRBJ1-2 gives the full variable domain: SQTIHQWPATLVQPVGSPLSLECTVEGTSNPNLYWYRQAAGRGLQLLFYSVGIGQISSEVPQNLSASRPQDRQFILSSKKLLLSDSGFYLCAWSVLGGYGYTFGSGTRLTVV.

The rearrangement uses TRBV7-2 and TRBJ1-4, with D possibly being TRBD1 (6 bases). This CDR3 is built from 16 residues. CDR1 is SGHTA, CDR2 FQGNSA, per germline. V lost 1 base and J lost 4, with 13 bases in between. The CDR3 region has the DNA TGTGCCAGCAGCTTAGTCAGCAGGGGTTATAATGAAAAACTGTTTTTT. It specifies CASSLVSRGYNEKLFF.

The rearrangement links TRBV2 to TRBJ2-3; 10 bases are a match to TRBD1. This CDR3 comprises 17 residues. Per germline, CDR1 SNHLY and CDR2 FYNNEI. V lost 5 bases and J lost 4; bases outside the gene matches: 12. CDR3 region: CASSWENSGQGADTQYF. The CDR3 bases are TGTGCCAGCAGTTGGGAGAATAGTGGACAGGGGGCAGATACGCAGTATTTT.

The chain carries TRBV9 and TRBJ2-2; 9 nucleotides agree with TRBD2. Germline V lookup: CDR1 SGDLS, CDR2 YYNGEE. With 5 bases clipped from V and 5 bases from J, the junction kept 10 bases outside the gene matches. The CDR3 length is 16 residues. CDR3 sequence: CASSRAGLAGTGELFF. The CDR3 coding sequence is TGTGCCAGCAGTAGGGCGGGGCTAGCGGGAACCGGGGAGCTGTTTTTT.

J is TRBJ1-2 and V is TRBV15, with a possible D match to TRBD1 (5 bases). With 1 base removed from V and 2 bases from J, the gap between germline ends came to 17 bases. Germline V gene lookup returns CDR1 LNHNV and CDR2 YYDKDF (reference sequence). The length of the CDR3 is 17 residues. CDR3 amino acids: CATSRGGGDYRNYGYTF. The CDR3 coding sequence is TGTGCCACCAGCAGAGGTGGAGGGGATTATCGGAACTATGGCTACACCTTC. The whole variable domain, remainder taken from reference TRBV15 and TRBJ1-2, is DAMVIQNPRYQVTQFGKPVTLSCSQTLNHNVMYWYQQKSSQAPKLLFHYYDKDFNNEADTPDNFQSRRPNTSFCFLDIRSPGLGDTAMYLCATSRGGGDYRNYGYTFGSGTRLTVV.

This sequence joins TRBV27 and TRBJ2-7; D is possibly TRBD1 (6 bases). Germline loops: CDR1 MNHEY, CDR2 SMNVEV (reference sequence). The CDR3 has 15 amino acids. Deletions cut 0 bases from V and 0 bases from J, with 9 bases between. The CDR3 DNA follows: TGTGCCAGCAGTTTATCGCAGGACAGCTCCTACGAGCAGTACTTC. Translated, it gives CASSLSQDSSYEQYF.

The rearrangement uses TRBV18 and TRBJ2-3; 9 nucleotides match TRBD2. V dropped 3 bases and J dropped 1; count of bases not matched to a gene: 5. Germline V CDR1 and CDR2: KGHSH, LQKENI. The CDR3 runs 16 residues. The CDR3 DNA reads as TGTGCCAGCTCACCCAGCGGGAGGTCCCGCACAGATACGCAGTATTTT. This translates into CASSPSGRSRTDTQYF.

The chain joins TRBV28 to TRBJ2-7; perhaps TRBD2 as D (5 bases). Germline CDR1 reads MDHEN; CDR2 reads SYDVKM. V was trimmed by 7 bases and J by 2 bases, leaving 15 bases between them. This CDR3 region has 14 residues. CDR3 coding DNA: TGTGCCAGCACCCGTGCCGGGGAAGCCTACGAGCAGTACTTC. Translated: CASTRAGEAYEQYF. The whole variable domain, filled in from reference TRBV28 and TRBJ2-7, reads DVKVTQSSRYLVKRTGEKVFLECVQDMDHENMFWYRQDPGLGLRLIYFSYDVKMKEKGDIPEGYSVSREKKERFSLILESASTNQTSMYLCASTRAGEAYEQYFGPGTRLTVT.

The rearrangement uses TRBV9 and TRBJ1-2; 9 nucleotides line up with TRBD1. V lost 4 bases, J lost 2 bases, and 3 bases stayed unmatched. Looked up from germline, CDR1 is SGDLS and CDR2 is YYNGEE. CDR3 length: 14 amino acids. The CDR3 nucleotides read TGTGCCAGCAGCTTTGGGACAGGGAACTATGGCTACACCTTC. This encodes CASSFGTGNYGYTF.

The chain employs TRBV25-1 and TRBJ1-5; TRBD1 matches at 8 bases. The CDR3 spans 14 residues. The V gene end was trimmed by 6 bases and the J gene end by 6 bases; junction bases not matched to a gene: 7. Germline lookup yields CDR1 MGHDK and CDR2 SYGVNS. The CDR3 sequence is CASRKQGAGQPQHF. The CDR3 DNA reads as TGTGCCAGCAGGAAGCAGGGGGCTGGTCAGCCCCAGCATTTT.

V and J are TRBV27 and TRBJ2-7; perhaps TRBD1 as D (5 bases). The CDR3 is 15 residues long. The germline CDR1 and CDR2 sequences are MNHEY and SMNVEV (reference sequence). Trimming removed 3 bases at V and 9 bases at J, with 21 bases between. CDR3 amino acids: CASSFNTGTTSGQYF. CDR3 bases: TGTGCCAGCAGTTTTAACACAGGAACTACTTCTGGGCAGTACTTC.

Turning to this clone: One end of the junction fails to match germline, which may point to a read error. The CDR3 sequence is CASGLTGRLNEQYF. CDR3 bases: TGTGCCAGCGGTTTGACAGGGAGGCTTAACGAGCAGTACTTC. The V call is TRBV28, the J call TRBJ2-7; tentative D call: TRBD1 (7 bases). The CDR3 is 14 amino acids. Per the germline V gene, CDR1 is MDHEN and CDR2 is SYDVKM.

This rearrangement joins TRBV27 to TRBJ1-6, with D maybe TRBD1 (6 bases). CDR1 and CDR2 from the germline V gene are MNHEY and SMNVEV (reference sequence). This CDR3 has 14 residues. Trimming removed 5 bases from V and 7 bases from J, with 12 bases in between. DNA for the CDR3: TGTGCCAGCAGTCCACAGGGTAACAATTCACCCCTCCACTTT. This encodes CASSPQGNNSPLHF.

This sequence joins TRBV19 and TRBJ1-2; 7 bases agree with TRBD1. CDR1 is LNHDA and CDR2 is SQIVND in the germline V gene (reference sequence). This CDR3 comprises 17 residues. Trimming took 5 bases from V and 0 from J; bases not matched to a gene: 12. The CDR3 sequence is CASSAVRQGLTNYGYTF. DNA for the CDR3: TGTGCCAGTAGTGCCGTAAGACAGGGACTCACTAACTATGGCTACACCTTC.

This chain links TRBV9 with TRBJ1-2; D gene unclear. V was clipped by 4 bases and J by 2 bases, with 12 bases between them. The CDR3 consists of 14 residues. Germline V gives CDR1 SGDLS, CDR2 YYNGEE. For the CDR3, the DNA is TGTGCCAGCAGCCCACGGGAAAGGAACTATGGCTACACCTTC. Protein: CASSPRERNYGYTF.

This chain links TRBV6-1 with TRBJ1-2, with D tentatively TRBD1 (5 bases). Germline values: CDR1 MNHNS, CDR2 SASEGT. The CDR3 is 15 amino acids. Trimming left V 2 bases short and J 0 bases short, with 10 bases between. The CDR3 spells CASSETGDPNYGYTF. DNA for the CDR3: TGTGCCAGCAGTGAAACGGGGGATCCTAACTATGGCTACACCTTC.

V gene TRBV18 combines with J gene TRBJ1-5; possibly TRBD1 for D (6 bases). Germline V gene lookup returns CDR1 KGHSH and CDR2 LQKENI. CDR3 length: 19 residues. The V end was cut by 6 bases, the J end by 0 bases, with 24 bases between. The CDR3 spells CASSQRGGVRIYSNQPQHF. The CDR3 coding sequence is TGTGCCAGCTCGCAGAGGGGGGGGGTCCGCATTTATAGCAATCAGCCCCAGCATTTT. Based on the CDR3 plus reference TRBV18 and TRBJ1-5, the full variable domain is NAGVMQNPRHLVRRRGQEARLRCSPMKGHSHVYWYRQLPEEGLKFMVYLQKENIIDESGMPKERFSAEFPKEGPSILRIQQVVRGDSAAYFCASSQRGGVRIYSNQPQHFGDGTRLSIL.

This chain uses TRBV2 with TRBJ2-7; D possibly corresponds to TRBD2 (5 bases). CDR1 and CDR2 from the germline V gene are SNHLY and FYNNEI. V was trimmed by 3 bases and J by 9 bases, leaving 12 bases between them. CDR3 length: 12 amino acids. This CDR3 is CASSESGGGQYF. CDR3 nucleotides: TGTGCCAGCAGTGAGTCTGGAGGAGGGCAGTACTTC.